The 27 T cell receptor beta chains given below trace back to one sample, sequenced in a study of CD8 T cells in ankylosing spondylitis. TCRdb itself ran the 5' RACE reads through MiXCR, one entry per CDR3 protein. The sample has approximately 300,000 distinct CDR3 sequences; 20% are singletons. Input material: blood, either unsorted or a sorted T cell fraction (not recorded which). These receptors were obtained from a male donor with ankylosing spondylitis or in good health (not recorded which).

The genes are TRBV30 and TRBJ1-2; 7 bases are a match to TRBD1. The CDR3 runs 15 residues. V shed 7 bases, J shed 1 base, and the junction held 12 bases outside the gene matches. Germline CDR1 and CDR2: GTSNPN and SVGIG (reference sequence). CDR3 protein: CAFSPGGPLNYGYTF. DNA for the CDR3: TGTGCCTTTAGCCCAGGGGGGCCCCTTAACTATGGCTACACCTTC.

This clonotype was picked up a small number of times. The J gene is TRBJ1-5, the V gene TRBV12-3 or TRBV12-4, with D possibly matching TRBD1 (5 bases). The CDR3 totals 14 residues. Deletions cut 3 bases from V and 1 base from J, with 7 bases between. The CDR3 loop reads CASSFRDSNQPQHF. Here the CDR3 DNA reads TGTGCCAGCAGTTTCCGGGACAGCAATCAGCCCCAGCATTTT.

This chain connects TRBV19 to TRBJ2-5; possibly TRBD2 for D (5 bases). The CDR3 loop spans 16 amino acids. Germline V lookup: CDR1 LNHDA, CDR2 SQIVND (reference sequence). The V end lost 4 bases, the J end lost 5 bases, and 20 bases lay between the germline ends. The CDR3 DNA follows: TGTGCCAGTAGTAAAGGTGCTAGCCGGCGGACGGAGACCCAGTACTTC. Its translation: CASSKGASRRTETQYF.

The rearrangement joins TRBV20-1 to TRBJ1-2, with 7 bases fitting TRBD1. CDR1 is DFQATT and CDR2 is SNEGSKA in the germline V gene (reference sequence). V lost 3 bases, J lost 4 bases, and 14 bases stayed unmatched. The CDR3 loop spans 16 amino acids. The DNA for the CDR3 is TGCAGTGCTAGCGTAGACGGGACAGTCAGTCTCTATGGCTACACCTTC. Translation: CSASVDGTVSLYGYTF.

The rearrangement joins TRBV4-2 to TRBJ2-2; 8 bases match TRBD2. Per the germline V gene, CDR1 is LGHNA and CDR2 is YNFKEQ. This CDR3 has 16 residues. The ends lost 4 bases at V and 7 bases at J; junction bases unmatched: 11. The CDR3, as DNA: TGTGCCAGCAGCCGGAACACAGGACTAGCCCGCGGGGAGCTGTTTTTT. It translates to CASSRNTGLARGELFF.

The chain links TRBV10-3 to TRBJ1-1, with no clear D. From germline, CDR1 is ENHRY and CDR2 SYGVKD. The CDR3 sequence is 14 residues long. Trimming took 8 bases from V and 6 from J, leaving 19 bases between them. In DNA, the CDR3 is TGTGCCATCCGTGTTGGTCCGTTGGAACCTGAAGCTTTCTTT. Its protein is CAIRVGPLEPEAFF.

This chain uses TRBV12-3 or TRBV12-4 with TRBJ1-2; TRBD1 agrees at 7 bases. The CDR3 contains 14 residues. V shed 5 bases and J 7 bases; nucleotides not matched to a gene: 10. Here the CDR3 reads CASSLTRQGFGYTF. As DNA, the CDR3 is TGTGCCAGCAGTCTAACTCGACAGGGCTTTGGCTACACCTTC.

In its sample, this clonotype was seen a few times. The chain joins TRBV24-1 to TRBJ2-7; D perhaps matches TRBD1 (6 bases). V was cut by 4 bases and J by 3 bases, with 18 bases left in between. Germline values: CDR1 KGHDR, CDR2 SFDVKD. CDR3 size: 16 residues. CDR3 protein: CATSERCTGQSYEQYV. CDR3 DNA: TGTGCCACCAGTGAACGTTGCACCGGACAGAGCTACGAGCAGTACGTC.

This chain connects TRBV5-1 to TRBJ2-6; no clear D. V lost 0 bases, J lost 2 bases, and 6 bases lay in between. The CDR3 loop spans 15 amino acids. Germline values: CDR1 SGHRS, CDR2 YFSETQ. The CDR3 here is CASSLEFAGANVLTF. CDR3 DNA: TGCGCCAGCAGCTTGGAGTTCGCTGGGGCCAACGTCCTGACTTTC.

The chain couples TRBV12-3 or TRBV12-4 to TRBJ1-5; 7 bases agree with TRBD1. This CDR3 comprises 16 residues. After removal of 1 base from V and 4 bases from J, the junction contained 7 bases not matched to a gene. The DNA for the CDR3 is TGTGCCAGCAGTTTAGGAGGGGACAGCCCGAATCAGCCCCAGCATTTT. This encodes CASSLGGDSPNQPQHF.

The table lists this clonotype with a few counts. The CDR3 region is CASSFSVVSGTTGELFF. CDR3 in DNA: TGTGCCAGCAGCTTTTCTGTAGTTTCCGGGACCACCGGGGAGCTGTTTTTT. The chain is built from TRBV11-1 and TRBJ2-2; D may correspond to TRBD1 or TRBD2 (5 bases each). Trimming took off 3 bases at V and 4 bases at J, with 18 bases between the two ends. CDR1 and CDR2 from the germline V gene are SGHAT and FQDESV (reference sequence). CDR3 length: 17 residues.

In its sample, this clonotype was seen a few times. The chain recombines TRBV29-1 with TRBJ1-2; D is possibly TRBD1 (5 bases). Trimming took off 4 bases at V and 1 base at J, with 13 bases between the two ends. Germline CDR1 SQVTM, CDR2 ANQGSEA. The length of the CDR3 is 14 residues. The CDR3 nucleotides are TGCAGCGTTGCCCGGGACGGCAATAACTATGGCTACACCTTC. Amino acid sequence: CSVARDGNNYGYTF.

This chain links TRBV5-1 with TRBJ2-1, with 9 bases matching TRBD2. Germline trimming cut 5 bases from V and 1 base from J; bases unmatched to any gene: 4. The CDR3 spans 15 residues. Germline CDR1 and CDR2: SGHRS and YFSETQ. The CDR3 DNA reads TGCGCCAGCAGATCAGCGGGAGGATCCTACAATGAGCAGTTCTTC. Its protein is CASRSAGGSYNEQFF.

This clonotype appeared a few times. The rearrangement links TRBV20-1 to TRBJ2-5; D possibly corresponds to TRBD2 (7 bases). This CDR3 contains 14 residues. The V and J ends lost 3 bases and 4 bases respectively, with 15 bases between them. Per the germline V gene, CDR1 is DFQATT and CDR2 is SNEGSKA (reference sequence). The CDR3 protein is CSASARGGAETQYF. The CDR3 nucleotides are TGCAGTGCTAGCGCTAGGGGGGGAGCAGAGACCCAGTACTTC.

The sample holds a few counts of this clonotype. This sequence joins TRBV10-3 and TRBJ2-7; unclear D gene. This CDR3 is built from 13 residues. V lost 8 bases and J lost 0, with 11 bases in between. Per the germline V gene, CDR1 is ENHRY and CDR2 is SYGVKD. For the CDR3, the DNA is TGTGCCATCCGAGGTGGCAGCTCCTACGAGCAGTACGTC. Amino acid sequence: CAIRGGSSYEQYV.

V is TRBV11-2 and J is TRBJ2-1; 7 bases map to TRBD2. J was trimmed by 9 bases and V by 2 bases; bases with no gene match: 7. From germline, CDR1 is SGHAT and CDR2 FQNNGV. The CDR3 runs to 14 residues. CDR3 bases: TGTGCCAGCAGCTTACAGACTAGCCGGGTTGAGCAGTTCTTC. Its protein is CASSLQTSRVEQFF. Filled out from reference TRBV11-2 and TRBJ2-1, the complete variable domain reads EAGVAQSPRYKIIEKRQSVAFWCNPISGHATLYWYQQILGQGPKLLIQFQNNGVVDDSQLPKDRFSAERLKGVDSTLKIQPAKLEDSAVYLCASSLQTSRVEQFFGPGTRLTVL.

This clonotype came up many times. The rearrangement uses TRBV12-3 or TRBV12-4 and TRBJ1-2; perhaps TRBD1 as D (5 bases). With 5 bases removed from V and 0 bases from J, the gap between germline ends came to 10 bases. CDR3 length: 14 residues. The CDR3 protein is CASSKGAANYGYTF. The CDR3, as DNA: TGTGCCAGCAGTAAAGGGGCTGCTAACTATGGCTACACCTTC.

The chain links TRBV15 to TRBJ2-3; TRBD1 matches 10 bases. V shed 0 bases, J shed 6 bases, and the junction held 6 bases outside the gene matches. The CDR3 is 16 amino acids. Germline assignment: CDR1 LNHNV and CDR2 YYDKDF (reference sequence). The CDR3 DNA reads TGTGCCACCAGCAGAGATGACAGGGGGCAGGGTGATACGCAGTATTTT. Its translation is CATSRDDRGQGDTQYF. Full variable domain (rest looked up from reference TRBV15 and TRBJ2-3): DAMVIQNPRYQVTQFGKPVTLSCSQTLNHNVMYWYQQKSSQAPKLLFHYYDKDFNNEADTPDNFQSRRPNTSFCFLDIRSPGLGDTAMYLCATSRDDRGQGDTQYFGPGTRLTVL.

The CDR3 here is CASSHPGLEHEKLFF. CDR3 nucleotide sequence: TGTGCCAGCAGCCATCCGGGACTTGAGCATGAAAAACTGTTTTTT. The chain carries TRBV7-2 and TRBJ1-4, with D maybe TRBD1 (5 bases). Germline assignment: CDR1 SGHTA and CDR2 FQGNSA. The V and J ends lost 5 bases and 6 bases respectively, with 16 bases between them. This CDR3 contains 15 residues.

The chain uses TRBV12-3 or TRBV12-4 and TRBJ2-4; TRBD1 or TRBD2 may be the D gene (5 bases each). The CDR3 is 16 residues long. With 3 bases removed from V and 2 bases from J, the gap between germline ends came to 14 bases. In DNA form, the CDR3 reads TGTGCCAGCAGTTTTCGGCAGGGCGGGTCCAAAAACATTCAGTACTTC. Translation gives CASSFRQGGSKNIQYF.

V usage is TRBV12-3 or TRBV12-4 and J usage is TRBJ2-3; D is possibly TRBD2 (7 bases). The V and J ends lost 8 bases and 3 bases respectively, with 21 bases between them. CDR3 length equals 16 residues. The CDR3 protein is CASCLAGAQRTDTQYF. The DNA of the CDR3 is TGTGCCAGCTGCCTTGCGGGGGCCCAGAGAACAGATACGCAGTATTTT.

The J gene is TRBJ2-1, the V gene TRBV4-2; TRBD2 matches at 8 bases. Germline CDR1 LGHNA, CDR2 YNFKEQ. Unmatched junction bases numbered 8, after V lost 4 bases and J lost 6 bases. CDR3 length: 15 residues. Here the CDR3 reads CASSPLPAGGNEQFF. CDR3 bases: TGTGCCAGCAGCCCATTACCGGCGGGGGGCAATGAGCAGTTCTTC.

V usage is TRBV7-6 and J usage is TRBJ1-1, with unresolved D. The CDR3 runs 13 residues. CDR1 is SGHVS and CDR2 is FNYEAQ in the germline V gene. V lost 5 bases, J lost 4 bases, and 11 bases lay in between. DNA of the CDR3: TGTGCCAGCAGCCGGACGGCTGTCACTGAAGCTTTCTTT. Amino acid sequence: CASSRTAVTEAFF.

This clonotype was seen at least ten times. The CDR3 DNA sequence: TGCGCCAGCAGCGACCCAGGCACAGATACGCAGTATTTT. Its translation is CASSDPGTDTQYF. V and J are TRBV4-1 and TRBJ2-3; D is unresolved. The CDR3 is made up of 13 amino acids. Trimming took off 5 bases at V and 1 base at J, with 7 bases between the two ends. Germline V gives CDR1 MGHRA, CDR2 YSYEKL.

The rearrangement joins TRBV10-2 to TRBJ2-3; D is unresolved. The ends were cut back, 2 bases at V and 2 bases at J, with 11 bases in the middle. There are 15 residues in the CDR3. CDR1 is WSHSY and CDR2 is SAAADI in the germline V gene. The CDR3 loop reads CASSEGQRLTDTQYF. CDR3 sequence (DNA): TGCGCCAGCAGTGAGGGTCAGAGACTCACAGATACGCAGTATTTT.

The chain employs TRBV6-2 or TRBV6-3 and TRBJ2-2; TRBD1 might be the D (7 bases). This CDR3 spans 20 amino acids. CDR1 MNHEY and CDR2 SVGEGT come from the germline V gene. The V and J ends lost 0 bases and 5 bases respectively, with 25 bases between them. CDR3 DNA: TGTGCCAGCAGTTACTCGGCAGGGGGTCCATGGGGAGGTGGGACCGGGGAGCTGTTTTTT. Protein sequence: CASSYSAGGPWGGGTGELFF.

This clonotype was seen a few times. DNA for the CDR3: TGTGCCAGCAGTTACTCGCCAGGGTTCCTTTCCGGGGAGCTGTTTTTT. Residues: CASSYSPGFLSGELFF. V and J are TRBV6-5 and TRBJ2-2; maybe TRBD1 (5 bases). There are 16 residues in the CDR3. Trimming pared 0 bases from V and 6 bases from J, leaving 14 bases between. Germline-derived CDR1 and CDR2 are MNHEY and SVGAGI.